The following is a T cell receptor beta chain sequence with its context. The data were produced by immunoSEQ multiplex PCR, yet TCRdb's version contains in-frame clones alone and is incomplete. This sample has fewer than 95,000 clones; roughly 85% occur once, and the top ten carry about 0.6%. The sample belongs to a study of OX40 agonist ivuxolimab in advanced cancers. J lost 5 bases, V lost 4 bases, and 2 bases had no gene match. Germline V gene data show CDR1 as KGHSH and CDR2 as LQKENI. The CDR3 is 14 residues long. This TCR came from an adult with an advanced solid tumor such as melanoma, head and neck, liver or kidney cancer. The chain recombines TRBV18 with TRBJ2-1; 10 positions agree with TRBD1. The sequencing here drew on CD4+ or CD8+ T cells sorted from blood, taken in a trial of the OX40 agonist ivuxolimab. CDR3 in amino acids: CASSLGTGDNEQFF. Here the CDR3 DNA reads TGTGCCAGCTCACTAGGGACAGGGGACAATGAGCAGTTCTTC.